Included here is one T cell receptor (beta chain) sequence, with context. This sample is part of a study of OX40 agonist ivuxolimab in advanced cancers. At the level of the study: Three partial responders included one hepatocellular carcinoma patient and two cutaneous melanoma patients.

Generated by immunoSEQ multiplex PCR, the TCRdb table keeps only in-frame clones and is missing some. The top ten clones hold approximately 50% of a sample with about 46,000 clones, about nine tenths of them seen once. The source is an adult with an advanced solid tumor such as melanoma, head and neck, liver or kidney cancer. The sample consisted of CD4+ or CD8+ T cells sorted from blood, taken in a trial of the OX40 agonist ivuxolimab.

The CDR3, as DNA: TGTGCCAGCAGCCCCCGCGGGGACGGTGAGCAGTTCTTC. It codes for CASSPRGDGEQFF. V is TRBV9 and J is TRBJ2-1; D perhaps matches TRBD2 (6 bases). CDR3 length equals 13 residues. Germline assignment: CDR1 SGDLS and CDR2 YYNGEE. Trimming removed 4 bases at V and 9 bases at J, with 14 bases between.